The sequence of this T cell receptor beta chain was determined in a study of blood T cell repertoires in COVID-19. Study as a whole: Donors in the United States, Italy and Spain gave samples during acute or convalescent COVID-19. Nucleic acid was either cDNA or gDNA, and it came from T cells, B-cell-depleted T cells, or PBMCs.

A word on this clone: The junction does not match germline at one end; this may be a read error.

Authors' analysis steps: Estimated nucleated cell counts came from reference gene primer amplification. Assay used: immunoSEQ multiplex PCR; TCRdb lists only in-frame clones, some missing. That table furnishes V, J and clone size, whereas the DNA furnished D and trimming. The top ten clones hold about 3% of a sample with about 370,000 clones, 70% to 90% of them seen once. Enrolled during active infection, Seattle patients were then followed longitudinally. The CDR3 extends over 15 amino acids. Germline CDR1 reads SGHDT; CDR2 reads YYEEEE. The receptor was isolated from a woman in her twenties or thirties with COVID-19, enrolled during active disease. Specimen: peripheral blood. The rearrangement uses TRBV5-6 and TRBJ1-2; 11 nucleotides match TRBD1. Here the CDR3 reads CASRLGQGVDYGYTF. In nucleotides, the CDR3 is TGTGCCAGCAGGTTGGGACAGGGGGTTGACTATGGCTACACCTTC.